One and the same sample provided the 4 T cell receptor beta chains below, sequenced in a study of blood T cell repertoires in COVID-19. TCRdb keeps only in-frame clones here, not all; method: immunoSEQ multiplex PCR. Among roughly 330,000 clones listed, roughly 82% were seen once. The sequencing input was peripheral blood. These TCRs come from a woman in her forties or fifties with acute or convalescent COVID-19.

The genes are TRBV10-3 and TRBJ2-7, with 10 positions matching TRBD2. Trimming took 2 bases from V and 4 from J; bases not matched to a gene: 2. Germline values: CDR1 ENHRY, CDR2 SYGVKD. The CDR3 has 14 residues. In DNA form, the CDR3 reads TGTGCCATCAGTGAGGGACTAGCGGAGTACGAGCAGTACTTC. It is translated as CAISEGLAEYEQYF.

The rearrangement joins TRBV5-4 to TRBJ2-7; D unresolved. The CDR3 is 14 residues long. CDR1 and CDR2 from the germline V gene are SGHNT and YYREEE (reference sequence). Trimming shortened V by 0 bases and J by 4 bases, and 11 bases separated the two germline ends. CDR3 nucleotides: TGTGCCAGCAGCTTGGCAGGCTCGCTTTACGAGCAGTACTTC. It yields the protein CASSLAGSLYEQYF.

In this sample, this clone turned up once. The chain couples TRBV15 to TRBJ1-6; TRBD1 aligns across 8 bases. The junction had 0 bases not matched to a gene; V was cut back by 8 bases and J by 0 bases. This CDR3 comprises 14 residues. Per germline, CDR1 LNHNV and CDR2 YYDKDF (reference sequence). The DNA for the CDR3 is TGTGCCACCGGACAGGGCTCCTATAATTCACCCCTCCACTTT. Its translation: CATGQGSYNSPLHF.

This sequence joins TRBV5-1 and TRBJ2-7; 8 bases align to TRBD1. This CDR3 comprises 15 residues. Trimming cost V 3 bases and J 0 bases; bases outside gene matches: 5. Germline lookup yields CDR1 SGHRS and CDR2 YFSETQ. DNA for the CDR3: TGCGCCAGCAGCTGGTTGACAGGGGTCTCCTACGAGCAGTACTTC. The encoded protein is CASSWLTGVSYEQYF.